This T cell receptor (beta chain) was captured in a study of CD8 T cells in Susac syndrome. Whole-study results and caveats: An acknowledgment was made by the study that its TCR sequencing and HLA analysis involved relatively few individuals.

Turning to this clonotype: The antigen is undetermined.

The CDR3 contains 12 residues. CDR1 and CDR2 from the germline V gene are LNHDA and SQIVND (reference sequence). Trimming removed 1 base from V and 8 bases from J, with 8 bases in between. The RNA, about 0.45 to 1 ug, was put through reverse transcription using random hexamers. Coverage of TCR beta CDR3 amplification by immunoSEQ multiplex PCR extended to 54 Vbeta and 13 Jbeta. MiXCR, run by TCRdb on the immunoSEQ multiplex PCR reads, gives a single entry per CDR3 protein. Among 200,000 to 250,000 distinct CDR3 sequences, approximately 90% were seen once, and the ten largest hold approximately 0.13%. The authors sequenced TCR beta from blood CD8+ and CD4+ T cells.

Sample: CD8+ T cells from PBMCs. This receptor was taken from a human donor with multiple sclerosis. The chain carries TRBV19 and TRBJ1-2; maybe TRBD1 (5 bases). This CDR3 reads CASSIAGGGYTF. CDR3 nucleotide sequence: TGTGCCAGTAGTATAGCGGGGGGGGGCTACACCTTC. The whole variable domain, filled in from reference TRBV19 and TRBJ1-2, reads DGGITQSPKYLFRKEGQNVTLSCEQNLNHDAMYWYRQDPGQGLRLIYYSQIVNDFQKGDIAEGYSVSREKKESFPLTVTSAQKNPTAFYLCASSIAGGGYTFGSGTRLTVV.